The 20 T cell receptor beta chains reported below all come from one sample, sequenced in a study of CD8+CD57+ T cells in acquired aplastic anemia. Profiling of TCR beta VDJ combinations and CDR3 sequences used genomic DNA as template. TCRdb reprocessed the reads with MiXCR, giving one entry per CDR3 protein. The table records around 120,000 distinct CDR3 sequences, roughly 40% of them present only once. All sequencing subjects had displayed CD8+CD57+ cell expansion on flow cytometry. Sequencing was carried out using sorted CD4+, CD8+, or CD8+CD57+ T cells (not recorded which) from PBMCs. These receptors all stem from a human donor with aplastic anemia.

This chain links TRBV4-1 with TRBJ1-1, with TRBD1 matching 11 bases. Germline-derived CDR1 and CDR2 are MGHRA and YSYEKL. This CDR3 has 18 residues. V dropped 4 bases and J dropped 1; count of bases not matched to a gene: 11. In nucleotides, the CDR3 is TGCGCCAGCAGCCCACTACTACGGACAGGGGGCGCGAACACTGAAGCTTTCTTT. Its translation: CASSPLLRTGGANTEAFF.

This clonotype was counted many times. The gene calls are TRBV19 and TRBJ2-5; D is ambiguous. V was trimmed by 4 bases and J by 7 bases, leaving 13 bases between them. Germline V gene lookup returns CDR1 LNHDA and CDR2 SQIVND (reference sequence). The CDR3 length is 13 residues. CDR3 sequence: CASSTQAPGTQYF. In DNA, the CDR3 is TGTGCCAGTAGTACCCAGGCCCCGGGGACCCAGTACTTC.

To note about this clonotype: One end of the junction varies from germline; a read error may be responsible. The V call is TRBV10-1, the J call TRBJ1-6, with D tentatively TRBD1 (5 bases). Germline values: CDR1 WNHNN, CDR2 SYGVQD (reference sequence). The CDR3 contains 14 residues. In DNA, the CDR3 is TGTGCCAGCAGCGTAGGGGTTCCTGGTTCACCCCTCCACTTT. It codes for CASSVGVPGSPLHF.

This clonotype was observed many times. The V gene is TRBV19, the J gene TRBJ2-2; unclear D gene. Germline V gene lookup returns CDR1 LNHDA and CDR2 SQIVND (reference sequence). Trimming pared 6 bases from V and 0 bases from J, leaving 14 bases between. The CDR3 extends over 16 amino acids. CDR3 protein: CASRSQVTANTGELFF. CDR3 DNA: TGTGCCAGTAGGTCCCAGGTTACCGCGAACACCGGGGAGCTGTTTTTT.

This clonotype is categorized as medium-sized. This chain connects TRBV15 to TRBJ2-7; maybe TRBD2 (6 bases). Trimming shortened V by 3 bases and J by 5 bases, and 20 bases separated the two germline ends. Germline V CDR1 and CDR2: LNHNV, YYDKDF (reference sequence). The CDR3 has 16 residues. The CDR3 reads CATSSGVLARTHEQYF. The CDR3 DNA reads as TGTGCCACCAGCAGTGGAGTTCTAGCGAGGACCCACGAGCAGTACTTC.

This sequence joins TRBV19 and TRBJ1-5, with 7 positions matching TRBD1. The V gene end was trimmed by 7 bases and the J gene end by 7 bases; junction bases not matched to a gene: 7. CDR1 is LNHDA, CDR2 SQIVND, per germline (reference sequence). This CDR3 has 13 amino acids. The CDR3 loop reads CASNDREWQPQHF. The CDR3 DNA is TGTGCCAGTAATGACAGGGAGTGGCAGCCCCAGCATTTT.

This sequence joins TRBV10-1 and TRBJ2-1; 10 nucleotides line up with TRBD1. Germline lookup yields CDR1 WNHNN and CDR2 SYGVQD (reference sequence). This CDR3 region has 15 residues. Unmatched junction bases numbered 8, after V lost 7 bases and J lost 5 bases. The CDR3 is CASKRDRGDHNEQFF. The CDR3 DNA reads as TGCGCCAGCAAACGGGACAGGGGTGACCACAATGAGCAGTTCTTC.

A single count supports this clonotype. The V gene is TRBV15, the J gene TRBJ2-7, with 8 positions matching TRBD2. The germline V gene has CDR1 LNHNV and CDR2 YYDKDF (reference sequence). This CDR3 is built from 16 residues. V was pared by 0 bases and J by 6 bases, with 10 bases of the junction left unmatched. CDR3 region: CATSRESEREKGEQYF. DNA of the CDR3: TGTGCCACCAGCAGAGAGAGTGAGCGGGAGAAGGGCGAGCAGTACTTC.

Of note for this clonotype: This may be a read error: a much more frequent sequence differs by one nucleotide. This chain uses TRBV5-1 with TRBJ1-5, with TRBD1 as a possible D gene (6 bases). CDR3 length: 14 residues. CDR1 and CDR2 from the germline V gene are SGHRS and YFSETQ. In DNA form, the CDR3 reads TGCCCCAGCAGCTTAGGGGACACCAATCAGCCCCAGCATTTT. Translated, it gives CPSSLGDTNQPQHF.

About this clonotype: This may be a read error: a much more frequent sequence differs by one nucleotide. Because the CDR3 is missing its conserved closing phenylalanine or tryptophan, this is likely a read error. This chain connects TRBV7-9 to TRBJ1-2, with 10 positions matching TRBD1. V shed 5 bases and J 6 bases; nucleotides not matched to a gene: 6. This CDR3 is 14 amino acids long. Germline values: CDR1 SEHNR, CDR2 FQNEAQ (reference sequence). Written as DNA, the CDR3 is TGTGCCAGCAGCCAGGGACAGGGGACGGATGGCTACACCTCC. Protein product: CASSQGQGTDGYTS.

V and J are TRBV29-1 and TRBJ2-5, with D uncertain. The CDR3 runs 12 residues. Germline V gives CDR1 SQVTM, CDR2 ANQGSEA. With 6 bases removed from V and 4 bases from J, the gap between germline ends came to 12 bases. The CDR3 coding sequence is TGCAGCGTCATTGAATCAGGAGAGACCCAGTACTTC. Protein product: CSVIESGETQYF.

In its sample, this clonotype was seen many times. For the CDR3, the DNA is TGTGCCAGCATACCAATAACACTACGGGGGAACACTGAAGCTTTCTTT. Translating gives CASIPITLRGNTEAFF. V usage is TRBV7-9 and J usage is TRBJ1-1, with no clear D. The germline V and J ends were trimmed by 7 bases and 1 base, with 19 bases remaining between them. The CDR3 totals 16 residues. Looked up from germline, CDR1 is SEHNR and CDR2 is FQNEAQ (reference sequence).

The sample holds many counts of this clonotype. The chain links TRBV7-3 to TRBJ2-1, with a tentative D call TRBD2 (7 bases). The V and J ends lost 5 bases and 3 bases respectively, with 14 bases between them. Germline V gene lookup returns CDR1 SGHTA and CDR2 FQGTGA. CDR3 length: 15 amino acids. CDR3 bases: TGTGCCAGCAGCCCCAGGCGGGGGCTCTACAATGAGCAGTTCTTC. Residues: CASSPRRGLYNEQFF.

There are a few counts of this clonotype. The gene calls are TRBV18 and TRBJ2-7; tentatively, D is TRBD1 (5 bases). The V gene lost 6 bases and the J gene lost 6 bases, with 15 bases spanning the gap. The germline V gene has CDR1 KGHSH and CDR2 LQKENI. The CDR3 is 13 residues long. In nucleotides, the CDR3 is TGTGCCAGCTCCCCTCAAAGGGGCGGCGAGCAGTACGTC. The encoded protein is CASSPQRGGEQYV.

About this clonotype: This clone may be a read error of a much larger clone one base away. A read error is likely, as this CDR3 ends without the conserved phenylalanine or tryptophan. The chain combines TRBV20-1 with TRBJ2-2; 9 bases align to TRBD1. V lost 6 bases, J lost 5 bases, and 7 bases stayed unmatched. This CDR3 region has 14 residues. Germline CDR1 is DFQATT and CDR2 is SNEGSKA (reference sequence). The CDR3 coding sequence is TGCAGTGCCGCACAGGGGGCAAGGACCGGGGAGCTGTTTTCT. As protein: CSAAQGARTGELFS.

This clonotype was observed at least ten times. The V gene is TRBV27, the J gene TRBJ1-2, with TRBD1 identical over 7 bases. With 4 bases clipped from V and 8 bases from J, the junction kept 13 bases outside the gene matches. This CDR3 region has 15 residues. Per germline, CDR1 MNHEY and CDR2 SMNVEV (reference sequence). The chain's CDR3 is CASSSPYRGGGGYTF. CDR3 DNA sequence: TGTGCCAGCAGTTCTCCCTACAGGGGTGGGGGCGGCTACACCTTC.

This clonotype occurred many times. The chain recombines TRBV19 with TRBJ1-1; tentatively, D is TRBD1 (6 bases). The germline V and J ends were trimmed by 4 bases and 2 bases, with 14 bases remaining between them. CDR1 is LNHDA and CDR2 is SQIVND in the germline V gene (reference sequence). The CDR3 length is 15 residues. The chain's CDR3 is CASSRQTGPNTEAFF. The CDR3 DNA is TGTGCCAGTAGTAGGCAGACAGGCCCCAACACTGAAGCTTTCTTT.

This clonotype has at least ten counts. The rearrangement joins TRBV7-8 to TRBJ1-1; 12 nucleotides align to TRBD1. The germline CDR1 and CDR2 sequences are SGHVS and FQNEAQ. The V segment lost 4 bases and the J segment 5 bases; nucleotides outside the gene matches: 8. The CDR3 runs to 16 residues. Written as DNA, the CDR3 is TGTGCCAGCAGCTCCCGGGACAGGGGGCGTTATACTGAAGCTTTCTTT. As protein: CASSSRDRGRYTEAFF.

The CDR3 nucleotides are TGTGCCATCAGTGGGCTAAGGGTACCTGGCTACACCTTC. Translated: CAISGLRVPGYTF. The chain joins TRBV10-3 to TRBJ1-2; D gene ambiguous. Germline V lookup: CDR1 ENHRY, CDR2 SYGVKD. CDR3 length: 13 residues. Trimming pared 4 bases from V and 7 bases from J, leaving 13 bases between.

V and J are TRBV6-1 and TRBJ2-7; a possible D gene is TRBD2 (7 bases). Germline loops: CDR1 MNHNS, CDR2 SASEGT. V lost 6 bases to trimming and J lost 2 bases, with 17 bases between them. The CDR3 is 15 amino acids. CDR3 nucleotides: TGTGCCAGCAGACGCCCCCCGGGGGGCCCCTACGAGCAGTACTTC. It encodes CASRRPPGGPYEQYF.